This entry lists 13 T cell receptor beta chains sequenced from one sample in a study of T-cell reconstitution after alpha-beta-depleted transplantation in children. TCRbeta library construction was performed incorporating unique molecular identifiers. TCRdb fed the PCR reads into MiXCR, producing one record per CDR3 protein. The repertoire includes hundreds of thousands of distinct CDR3 sequences, approximately 10% of them detected once, and roughly 4% sits in the top ten. The sample consisted of PBMCs from the stem cell graft donor, taken from the stem cell graft. The receptors were gathered from a human donor who donated a stem cell graft to a child with acute myeloid leukemia.

The chain recombines TRBV4-2 with TRBJ2-7; maybe TRBD2 (5 bases). CDR1 is LGHNA and CDR2 is YNFKEQ in the germline V gene. V gave up 4 bases and J gave up 5 bases, with 18 bases separating them. The CDR3 totals 15 residues. CDR3 protein: CASSPRDGVPHEQYF. The CDR3 DNA follows: TGTGCCAGCAGCCCCCGCGACGGGGTCCCCCACGAGCAGTACTTC.

The gene calls are TRBV2 and TRBJ2-1; D perhaps matches TRBD2 (7 bases). The CDR3 runs 14 residues. With 4 bases removed from V and 7 bases from J, the gap between germline ends came to 14 bases. Germline CDR1 and CDR2: SNHLY and FYNNEI. CDR3 loop: CASSVNRDYNEQFF. The CDR3 DNA sequence: TGTGCCAGCAGTGTAAACAGGGACTATAATGAGCAGTTCTTC.

This clonotype occurred many times. The rearrangement uses TRBV24-1 and TRBJ1-2; 7 positions match TRBD1. Looked up from germline, CDR1 is KGHDR and CDR2 is SFDVKD. CDR3 length equals 15 residues. Germline trimming cut 3 bases from V and 8 bases from J; bases unmatched to any gene: 11. The CDR3 sequence: CATSDPGQAIRGYTF. The CDR3 nucleotides are TGTGCCACCAGTGATCCTGGACAGGCGATACGGGGCTACACCTTC.

This clonotype appeared a few times. The chain recombines TRBV18 with TRBJ2-7; 8 nucleotides match TRBD2. Losses at the gene ends were 1 base for V and 6 bases for J; bases not matched to a gene: 5. CDR1 and CDR2 (germline): KGHSH, LQKENI. The CDR3 is 14 residues long. In DNA, the CDR3 is TGTGCCAGCTCACCACAGCGGGAGCCCCTCGAGCAGTACTTC. The encoded protein is CASSPQREPLEQYF.

The rearrangement uses TRBV27 and TRBJ1-5, with D unclear. Germline CDR1 and CDR2: MNHEY and SMNVEV (reference sequence). Deletions cut 2 bases from V and 5 bases from J, with 10 bases between. There are 14 residues in the CDR3. The CDR3 loop reads CASSLVGLDQPQHF. Here the CDR3 DNA reads TGTGCCAGCAGTTTAGTCGGATTGGATCAGCCCCAGCATTTT.

This clonotype was found a few times. This rearrangement joins TRBV10-3 to TRBJ1-2; D not resolved. Germline CDR1 ENHRY, CDR2 SYGVKD. V lost 0 bases and J lost 6, with 8 bases in between. The CDR3 extends over 13 amino acids. The CDR3 DNA reads TGTGCCATCAGTGAGTCTAGGACCAATGGCTACACCTTC. Translated: CAISESRTNGYTF.

This sequence joins TRBV4-3 and TRBJ2-7, with 8 bases identical to TRBD2. Germline values: CDR1 LGHNA, CDR2 YSLEER. V was pared by 0 bases and J by 2 bases, with 9 bases of the junction left unmatched. CDR3 length: 17 residues. CDR3 sequence reads: CASSQDMSAGGPYEQYF. The CDR3 coding sequence is TGCGCCAGCAGCCAAGATATGTCGGCGGGAGGCCCCTACGAGCAGTACTTC.

The table lists this clonotype with many counts. The chain links TRBV12-3 or TRBV12-4 to TRBJ2-7; a possible D gene is TRBD2 (5 bases). This CDR3 comprises 14 residues. V was pared by 5 bases and J by 4 bases, with 15 bases between. The CDR3 sequence is CASSLRRGFYEQYF. CDR3 nucleotide sequence: TGTGCCAGCAGTCTACGGAGAGGGTTTTACGAGCAGTACTTC.

This clonotype was seen a handful of times. The rearrangement links TRBV15 to TRBJ2-3; D call uncertain. Deletions cut 5 bases from V and 1 base from J, with 10 bases between. The germline gives CDR1 LNHNV, CDR2 YYDKDF (reference sequence). The CDR3 has 14 residues. CDR3 sequence (DNA): TGTGCCACCAGCTTTTGGGCCGGCACAGATACGCAGTATTTT. Translation: CATSFWAGTDTQYF.

This clonotype was observed a few times. The chain carries TRBV7-2 and TRBJ2-1; D not certain. V gave up 1 base and J gave up 2 bases, with 9 bases separating them. Germline loops: CDR1 SGHTA, CDR2 FQGNSA. There are 15 residues in the CDR3. In nucleotides, the CDR3 is TGTGCCAGCAGCTTAGTGGAAGCCCCCTACAATGAGCAGTTCTTC. Protein sequence: CASSLVEAPYNEQFF.

This clonotype has ten or more counts. The chain recombines TRBV4-3 with TRBJ2-5, with D unresolved. Germline values: CDR1 LGHNA, CDR2 YSLEER. V lost 2 bases, J lost 1 base, and 8 bases lay in between. The CDR3 is 14 amino acids. The CDR3 sequence: CASSQSSAQETQYF. CDR3 nucleotide sequence: TGCGCCAGCAGCCAATCAAGCGCCCAAGAGACCCAGTACTTC.

This clonotype was recorded a few times. The rearrangement joins TRBV7-2 to TRBJ2-1; the D gene is possibly TRBD1 (5 bases). Germline V gene lookup returns CDR1 SGHTA and CDR2 FQGNSA. V was clipped by 5 bases and J by 0 bases, with 14 bases between them. The CDR3 is 16 residues long. The CDR3 sequence is CASSPIRDSSYNEQFF. DNA of the CDR3: TGTGCCAGCAGCCCCATCAGGGATAGCTCCTACAATGAGCAGTTCTTC.

This clonotype was counted between two and nine times. The chain links TRBV3-1 to TRBJ2-4; D gene uncertain. V lost 0 bases and J lost 5, with 8 bases in between. The length of the CDR3 is 14 residues. CDR1 LGHDT and CDR2 YNNKEL come from the germline V gene (reference sequence). CDR3 amino acids: CASSQDNRENIQYF. CDR3 in DNA: TGTGCCAGCAGCCAAGATAACCGTGAAAACATTCAGTACTTC.